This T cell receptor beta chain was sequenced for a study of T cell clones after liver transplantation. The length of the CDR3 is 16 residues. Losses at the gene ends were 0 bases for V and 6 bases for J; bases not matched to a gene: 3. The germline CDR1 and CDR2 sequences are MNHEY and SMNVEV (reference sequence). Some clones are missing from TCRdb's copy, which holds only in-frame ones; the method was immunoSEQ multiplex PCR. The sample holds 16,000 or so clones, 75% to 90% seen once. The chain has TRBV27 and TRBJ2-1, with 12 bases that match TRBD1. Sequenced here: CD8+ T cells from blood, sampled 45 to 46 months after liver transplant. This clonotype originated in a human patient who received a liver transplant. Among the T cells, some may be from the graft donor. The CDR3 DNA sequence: TGTGCCAGCAGTTTATCGGGGACAGGGGGCGGCAATGAGCAGTTCTTC. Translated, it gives CASSLSGTGGGNEQFF.